These T cell receptor beta chains were read from a single sample in a study of blood T cell repertoires in COVID-19. Profiled with immunoSEQ multiplex PCR; TCRdb holds only in-frame clones, not every one. The repertoire includes 120,000 to 150,000 clones, 84% of them detected once, and roughly 6.2% sits in the top ten. Sequencing was performed on PBMCs or T cells enriched from blood (not recorded which). All receptors come from a woman in her forties or fifties who had been exposed to COVID-19. Both conserved end residues are part of each CDR3. Fields, in order: clone size, V gene, CDR3 length, J gene, D gene, CDR3 DNA, CDR3 protein. The D gene is left open where the match is weak. The listing skips clone size in some rows; elsewhere it reads once, few, many or a size class.

-,TRBV3-1/TRBV3-2,15,TRBJ2-5,-,TGTGCCAGCAGCCAACTTACGGGTGTATTGGAGACCCAGTACTTC,CASSQLTGVLETQYF
once,TRBV5-1,14,TRBJ1-2,-,TGCGCCAGCAGCTTGAAGCAGGGGAACTATGGCTACACCTTC,CASSLKQGNYGYTF
-,TRBV7-8,15,TRBJ1-4,-,TGTGCCAGCAGCCCCGACAGGTTAATTAATGAAAAACTGTTTTTT,CASSPDRLINEKLFF
-,TRBV4-1,15,TRBJ2-7,TRBD2,TGCGCCAGCAGCCAAGGGACTAGCGGGGGTGATTGGCAGTACTTC,CASSQGTSGGDWQYF
-,TRBV6-2/TRBV6-3,13,TRBJ1-1,-,TGTGCCAGCAGTTTGGGGGCGCGTACTGAAGCTTTCTTT,CASSLGARTEAFF
-,TRBV15,12,TRBJ1-6,-,TGTGCCACCAGCACGGTCAATTCACCCCTCCACTTT,CATSTVNSPLHF
-,TRBV5-1,14,TRBJ2-1,TRBD2,TGCGCCAGCTCTGTGGTAGCGGGAGGGCACCGGCAGTTCTTC,CASSVVAGGHRQFF
-,TRBV7-3,13,TRBJ2-5,-,TGTGCCAGCAGCCGTGGTCGGGGGGAGACCCAGTACTTC,CASSRGRGETQYF
-,TRBV5-1,16,TRBJ1-1,TRBD1,TGCGCCAGCAGCCCGGACAGGGTTCTCATGAACACTGAAGCTTTCTTT,CASSPDRVLMNTEAFF
-,TRBV18,14,TRBJ1-3,-,TGTGCCAGCTCCTACTCGGGTGACGGAAACACCATATATTTT,CASSYSGDGNTIYF
-,TRBV19,13,TRBJ1-1,-,TGTGCCAGTCAAGAGTTCATGAACACTGAAGCTTTCTTT,CASQEFMNTEAFF
-,TRBV18,14,TRBJ2-2,-,TGTGCCAGCTCACCACTTCAGGACACCGGGGAGCTGTTTTTT,CASSPLQDTGELFF
few,TRBV27,14,TRBJ1-2,-,TGTGCCAGCAGTTTTAAGACAGGAAATTATGGCTACACCTTC,CASSFKTGNYGYTF
-,TRBV7-8,16,TRBJ1-2,TRBD1,TGTGCCAGCAGCTTAGAAGCAGGGGGCTCTAACTATGGCTACACCTTC,CASSLEAGGSNYGYTF
-,TRBV11-3,15,TRBJ2-1,TRBD1,TGTGCCAGCAGCTTAACAGGGGTTACCTACAATGAGCAGTTCTTC,CASSLTGVTYNEQFF
-,TRBV15,14,TRBJ1-6,-,TGTGCCACCAGCAGCAGGGCCATTAATTCACCCCTCCACTTT,CATSSRAINSPLHF
-,TRBV18,12,TRBJ2-7,-,TGTGCCAGCTCACGGCAGAACTACGAGCAGTACTTC,CASSRQNYEQYF
-,TRBV19,13,TRBJ2-5,-,TGTGCCAGTAGTACCGGACTCCTCAAGACCCAGTACTTC,CASSTGLLKTQYF
-,TRBV2,16,TRBJ2-4,TRBD2,TGTGCCAGCCGAGAGCTTTTAGCGGGGGCCAAAAACATTCAGTACTTC,CASRELLAGAKNIQYF
-,TRBV10-3,17,TRBJ2-3,TRBD2,TGTGCCATCAGTGAGTCGACTAGCGGGGGGGGCACAGATACGCAGTATTTT,CAISESTSGGGTDTQYF
-,TRBV27,15,TRBJ1-6,-,TGTGCCAGCAGTCCCCCGGGGGTCAGTAATTCACCCCTCCACTTT,CASSPPGVSNSPLHF
-,TRBV5-6,13,TRBJ1-2,-,TGTGCCAGCGGGGGCGGAACCTACTATGGCTACACCTTC,CASGGGTYYGYTF
once,TRBV7-6,13,TRBJ2-5,-,TGTGCCAGCAGCTTAGCGGCACAAGAGACCCAGTACTTC,CASSLAAQETQYF
-,TRBV4-1,17,TRBJ1-5,-,TGCGCCAGCAGCCAACCCTCGGGAGGTCATAGCAATCAGCCCCAGCATTTT,CASSQPSGGHSNQPQHF
-,TRBV29-1,12,TRBJ2-2,-,TGCAGCGTTTCCAGTGGCACCGGGGAGCTGTTTTTT,CSVSSGTGELFF
-,TRBV19,10,TRBJ1-2,-,TGTGCCACCTCTAACTATGGCTACACCTTC,CATSNYGYTF
-,TRBV4-3,15,TRBJ1-2,-,TGCGCCAGCAGCCCAACGGAGGGGTTAAGTCATGGCTACACCTTC,CASSPTEGLSHGYTF
-,TRBV4-3,15,TRBJ1-2,TRBD1,TGCGCCAGCAGCCAAGGGACAGGGGAGCGCGTTGGCTACACCTTC,CASSQGTGERVGYTF
-,TRBV15,17,TRBJ2-7,-,TGTGCCACCAGCAGAGCCCGACAGATTATAGGGTCCTACGAGCAGTACTTC,CATSRARQIIGSYEQYF
-,TRBV6-5,15,TRBJ1-6,-,TGTGCCAGCAGTTATGAGGGAGACGATAATTCACCCCTCCACTTT,CASSYEGDDNSPLHF
-,TRBV11-2,15,TRBJ1-1,TRBD1,TGTGCCAGCAGCTTAGGCCCCGACAGGGTCGCTGAAGCTTTCTTT,CASSLGPDRVAEAFF
few,TRBV9,16,TRBJ2-1,-,TGTGCCAGCAGCGTAGATTTCAGGGAATTCTACAATGAGCAGTTCTTC,CASSVDFREFYNEQFF
-,TRBV19,14,TRBJ2-4,-,TGTGCCAGTAGTTTGTGGGGGGGCCAAAACATTCAGTACTTC,CASSLWGGQNIQYF
-,TRBV6-1,17,TRBJ1-2,-,TGTGCCAGCAGTGCATACTCACCCAGGGTGGGGAACTATGGCTACACCTTC,CASSAYSPRVGNYGYTF
once,TRBV9,17,TRBJ2-2,TRBD2,TGTGCCAGCAGCGTAACCCCCAGTGGACTAGCGGTCGGGGAGCTGTTTTTT,CASSVTPSGLAVGELFF
-,TRBV7-7,13,TRBJ2-5,-,TGTGCTAGCACTGGCGGGGTTCAAGAGACCCAGTACTTC,CASTGGVQETQYF
-,TRBV11-2,16,TRBJ2-7,-,TGTGCCAGCAGCCATGTTACGGTGAGGGCTGCCTACGAGCAGTACTTC,CASSHVTVRAAYEQYF
-,TRBV6-2/TRBV6-3,14,TRBJ1-6,-,TGTGCCAGCAGTTACTCTCGGGGGGGTTCACCCCTCCACTTT,CASSYSRGGSPLHF
-,TRBV5-6,14,TRBJ2-7,TRBD2,TGTGCCAGCAGCTTTAGCGGGGGGCGGTACGAGCAGTACTTC,CASSFSGGRYEQYF
-,TRBV4-1,17,TRBJ1-3,-,TGCGCCAGCAGCCAAGAGCCGGGGAGGGGCCCTGGAAACACCATATATTTT,CASSQEPGRGPGNTIYF
-,TRBV7-9,14,TRBJ2-7,-,TGTGCCAGCAGCTCCCCCGGAGGGGCCTACGAGCAGTACTTC,CASSSPGGAYEQYF
-,TRBV15,17,TRBJ2-5,-,TGTGCCACCAGCAGAGATATGGGTGGGGGGAGTCAAGAGACCCAGTACTTC,CATSRDMGGGSQETQYF
-,TRBV6-5,15,TRBJ2-7,TRBD2,TGTGCCAGCAGCCGAGTGGCGGGAGGATCCTACGAGCAGTACTTC,CASSRVAGGSYEQYF
-,TRBV27,12,TRBJ2-7,-,TGTGCCAGCAGTCCCCGGGCCTACGAGCAGTACTTC,CASSPRAYEQYF
once,TRBV27,15,TRBJ1-5,-,TGTGCCAGCAGTTTCGGAGGGAGGTGGAATCAGCCCCAGCATTTT,CASSFGGRWNQPQHF
-,TRBV9,15,TRBJ2-2,TRBD1,TGTGCCAGCAGCGTAGGACAGGGGACCACCGGGGAGCTGTTTTTT,CASSVGQGTTGELFF
few,TRBV3-1/TRBV3-2,12,TRBJ2-2,-,TGTGCCAGCAGCATCCCGGGCGGGGAGCTGTTTTTT,CASSIPGGELFF
-,TRBV9,14,TRBJ1-4,-,TGTGCCAGCAGCGTAGGAGCAACTAATGAAAAACTGTTTTTT,CASSVGATNEKLFF
-,TRBV27,14,TRBJ1-1,TRBD1,TGTGCCAGCAGATCTTTAGGGGGCGCCGCTGAAGCTTTCTTT,CASRSLGGAAEAFF
-,TRBV14,14,TRBJ2-7,TRBD1,TGTGCCAGCAGCCAAGTGCAAGGACAGGGAGAGCAGTACTTC,CASSQVQGQGEQYF
-,TRBV11-2,17,TRBJ2-1,-,TGTGCCAGCAGCCCGACGGGGAGGGGGAGGTCCTACAATGAGCAGTTCTTC,CASSPTGRGRSYNEQFF
few,TRBV5-1,15,TRBJ2-5,-,TGCGCCAGCAGCTCATCCACAGTTCCGGGGGAGTCCCAGTACTTC,CASSSSTVPGESQYF
-,TRBV12-3/TRBV12-4,11,TRBJ2-5,-,TGTGCCAGCGGCACGACGGGGACCCAGTACTTC,CASGTTGTQYF
once,TRBV5-1,15,TRBJ2-3,-,TGCGCCAGCAGCTTTAATCCCGGGGATACAGATACGCAGTATTTT,CASSFNPGDTDTQYF